This TCR beta chain was profiled in a study of HIV-infected children after antiretroviral therapy interruption. Documented treatment: PENTA 11 planned treatment interruption arm or continuous ART arm. The CDR3 loop spans 12 amino acids. CDR1 is LNHDA, CDR2 SQIVND, per germline (reference sequence). With 3 bases removed from V and 4 bases from J, the gap between germline ends came to 6 bases. Unique molecular identifiers were included in an RNA-based 3' RACE TCR library. One entry per CDR3 protein, called by TCRdb with MiXCR from the 3' RACE reads. The table records about 89,000 distinct CDR3 sequences, about 7% of them present only once.

This chain joins TRBV19 and TRBJ2-5, with a weak D call TRBD2 (5 bases). The source material was CD45RA+ CD4+ T cells from PBMCs, pooled from several time points, sampled from a donor given antiretroviral therapy, either interrupted or continuous. The sample's subset: naive CD4+ CD45RA+ CD45RO- T cells. The receptor comes from a pool of human donors with HIV. The CDR3 loop reads CASSIRGETQYF. Here the CDR3 DNA reads TGTGCCAGTAGTATTCGGGGAGAGACCCAGTACTTC.